The 29 T cell receptor beta chains below were found in one sample sequenced in a study of T cell responses to AZD1222 COVID-19 vaccine. TCRdb's table, derived via immunoSEQ multiplex PCR, lists solely in-frame clones and lacks some. The table shows around 69,000 clones, with around 84% occurring only once. The sequencing used peripheral blood, collected on day 0 of AZD1222 vaccination. These receptor sequences come from an adult in good health.

This rearrangement joins TRBV5-1 to TRBJ1-3, with D hard to call. V lost 4 bases, J lost 0 bases, and 8 bases lay in between. Germline V CDR1 and CDR2: SGHRS, YFSETQ. The CDR3 is 14 amino acids. In nucleotides, the CDR3 is TGCGCCAGCAGCCCGGAGTACTCTGGAAACACCATATATTTT. This encodes CASSPEYSGNTIYF.

The genes are TRBV28 and TRBJ1-4, with TRBD1 identical over 8 bases. The CDR3 spans 15 residues. Germline assignment: CDR1 MDHEN and CDR2 SYDVKM. With V trimmed by 6 bases and J by 8 bases, 11 bases remained unmatched. The CDR3 nucleotides are TGTGCCAGCAGCCCCTCGGAGACAGGGGACGAAAAACTGTTTTTT. Residues: CASSPSETGDEKLFF.

The J gene is TRBJ1-4, the V gene TRBV5-1; 7 positions agree with TRBD1. Per germline, CDR1 SGHRS and CDR2 YFSETQ. Trimming at V came to 5 bases and at J to 8 bases, leaving 12 bases not matched to a gene. This CDR3 region has 15 residues. The CDR3 nucleotides read TGCGCCAGCAGTGACACACAGGGGCTCGGGGAAAAACTGTTTTTT. Its translation is CASSDTQGLGEKLFF.

The chain combines TRBV24-1 with TRBJ2-1; either TRBD1 or TRBD2 may supply D (5 bases each). This CDR3 is built from 17 residues. With 2 bases removed from V and 5 bases from J, the gap between germline ends came to 18 bases. Per germline, CDR1 KGHDR and CDR2 SFDVKD. The CDR3, as DNA: TGTGCCACCAGTGATTCTACCGGGACCCCGAACCACAATGAGCAGTTCTTC. Residues: CATSDSTGTPNHNEQFF.

The rearrangement links TRBV5-5 to TRBJ1-2; 7 nucleotides align to TRBD1. The V gene end was trimmed by 4 bases and the J gene end by 4 bases; junction bases not matched to a gene: 4. The CDR3 has 13 residues. Germline V gives CDR1 SGHKS, CDR2 YYEKEE (reference sequence). CDR3 amino acids: CASSIWDSYGYTF. The CDR3 bases are TGTGCCAGCAGCATCTGGGACAGCTATGGCTACACCTTC.

J is TRBJ2-1 and V is TRBV7-9; possibly TRBD2 for D (6 bases). CDR3 size: 12 residues. Trimming took 2 bases from V and 14 from J, leaving 13 bases between them. Germline values: CDR1 SEHNR, CDR2 FQNEAQ (reference sequence). The CDR3 is CASSLIGGKKFF. CDR3 nucleotide sequence: TGTGCCAGCAGCTTAATTGGGGGGAAGAAGTTCTTC.

The V call is TRBV9, the J call TRBJ1-4; 10 nucleotides match TRBD1. J lost 8 bases, V lost 2 bases, and 9 bases had no gene match. The germline V gene has CDR1 SGDLS and CDR2 YYNGEE. This CDR3 region has 16 residues. The CDR3 nucleotides read TGTGCCAGCAGCGTGGGGGGACAGGGGTCAGGGGAAAAACTGTTTTTT. It yields the protein CASSVGGQGSGEKLFF.

The chain uses TRBV5-1 and TRBJ2-1; D might be TRBD1 (6 bases). Germline loops: CDR1 SGHRS, CDR2 YFSETQ. The CDR3 is 13 amino acids. V was clipped by 4 bases and J by 4 bases, with 9 bases between them. The CDR3 nucleotides are TGCGCCAGCAGCCTGGACAGATACAATGAGCAGTTCTTC. Translated: CASSLDRYNEQFF. Looking up the rest from reference TRBV5-1 and TRBJ2-1 gives the full variable domain: KAGVTQTPRYLIKTRGQQVTLSCSPISGHRSVSWYQQTPGQGLQFLFEYFSETQRNKGNFPGRFSGRQFSNSRSEMNVSTLELGDSALYLCASSLDRYNEQFFGPGTRLTVL.

The chain combines TRBV5-6 with TRBJ1-2; D gene unclear. With 1 base removed from V and 4 bases from J, the gap between germline ends came to 11 bases. The CDR3 totals 14 residues. The germline V gene encodes CDR1 SGHDT and CDR2 YYEEEE. CDR3 in amino acids: CASSLWEAAYGYTF. In nucleotides, the CDR3 is TGTGCCAGCAGCTTGTGGGAGGCCGCCTATGGCTACACCTTC.

This clone showed up just once. V is TRBV27 and J is TRBJ1-1; D uncertain. CDR1 is MNHEY, CDR2 SMNVEV, per germline (reference sequence). Trimming took 7 bases from V and 0 from J, leaving 18 bases between them. This CDR3 spans 16 amino acids. The CDR3 DNA sequence: TGTGCCAGCACCCCCAACCTGGGCAGCGTGAACACTGAAGCTTTCTTT. This sequence encodes CASTPNLGSVNTEAFF.

This chain uses TRBV2 with TRBJ2-6; D remains ambiguous. Trimming shortened V by 5 bases and J by 2 bases, and 10 bases separated the two germline ends. The CDR3 length is 15 residues. From germline, CDR1 is SNHLY and CDR2 FYNNEI. DNA of the CDR3: TGTGCCAGCAGTCAAGTGCGGACTGGGGCCAACGTCCTGACTTTC. It codes for CASSQVRTGANVLTF.

V usage is TRBV28 and J usage is TRBJ2-1, with a possible D match to TRBD2 (7 bases). This CDR3 contains 11 residues. Trimming pared 6 bases from V and 15 bases from J, leaving 15 bases between. Germline-derived CDR1 and CDR2 are MDHEN and SYDVKM. The CDR3 sequence is CASSLGGGRFF. The DNA of the CDR3 is TGTGCCAGCAGCCTAGGGGGGGGTCGGTTCTTC.

This clone was recorded once. At one end the junction does not follow the germline gene, possibly because of a read error. V and J are TRBV2 and TRBJ2-5; D gene uncertain. Germline CDR1 is SNHLY and CDR2 is FYNNEI. The length of the CDR3 is 13 residues. The CDR3 region has the DNA TGTGCCAGCAATGAAGTGGAGCGAGAGACCCAGTACTTC. It codes for CASNEVERETQYF.

The chain is built from TRBV20-1 and TRBJ2-7, with D unclear. Germline values: CDR1 DFQATT, CDR2 SNEGSKA (reference sequence). With 3 bases removed from V and 5 bases from J, the gap between germline ends came to 20 bases. The CDR3 loop spans 15 amino acids. CDR3 in DNA: TGCAGTGCTAGTTCAGGCAGTCCTGTGGTAGACGAGCAGTACTTC. This sequence encodes CSASSGSPVVDEQYF.

This rearrangement joins TRBV3-1 (or the pseudogene TRBV3-2) to TRBJ1-4; D unresolved. Germline V gives CDR1 LGHDT, CDR2 YNNKEL (reference sequence). V was cut by 1 base and J by 7 bases, with 13 bases left in between. The CDR3 loop spans 15 amino acids. The CDR3 coding sequence is TGTGCCAGCAGCCAAGGTCTACAGACCCTTGAAAAACTGTTTTTT. It translates to CASSQGLQTLEKLFF.

The chain carries TRBV28 and TRBJ2-1; D is uncertain. This CDR3 is 11 amino acids long. Germline V gene lookup returns CDR1 MDHEN and CDR2 SYDVKM. Trimming cost V 3 bases and J 5 bases, with 2 bases left between them. The CDR3 bases are TGTGCCAGCAGTTTTCACAATGAGCAGTTCTTC. As protein: CASSFHNEQFF. The full variable domain, completed using reference TRBV28 and TRBJ2-1, is DVKVTQSSRYLVKRTGEKVFLECVQDMDHENMFWYRQDPGLGLRLIYFSYDVKMKEKGDIPEGYSVSREKKERFSLILESASTNQTSMYLCASSFHNEQFFGPGTRLTVL.

In its sample, this clone was seen once. The J gene is TRBJ1-3, the V gene TRBV20-1; D uncertain. Germline V gives CDR1 DFQATT, CDR2 SNEGSKA (reference sequence). Trimming removed 1 base at V and 6 bases at J, with 4 bases between. CDR3 length equals 11 residues. The CDR3, as DNA: TGCAGTGCTAGAGCAGTAAACACCATATATTTT. Translated, it gives CSARAVNTIYF.

The chain uses TRBV6-7 and TRBJ2-1; the D gene is possibly TRBD1 (6 bases). TRBV6-7 counts as an open reading frame of uncertain function. The CDR3 contains 15 residues. Trimming pared 5 bases from V and 0 bases from J, leaving 11 bases between. CDR3 DNA sequence: TGTGCCAGCAGTACCCAGGGGTTCTCCTACAATGAGCAGTTCTTC. It is translated as CASSTQGFSYNEQFF.

J is TRBJ1-5 and V is TRBV28; possible D gene TRBD1, 5 bases. Germline CDR1 and CDR2: MDHEN and SYDVKM. This CDR3 is 14 amino acids long. The ends were cut back, 7 bases at V and 3 bases at J, with 13 bases in the middle. This chain's CDR3 is CASIPRQINQPQHF. The CDR3 nucleotides are TGTGCCAGCATCCCCAGACAGATCAATCAGCCCCAGCATTTT.

The genes are TRBV6-5 and TRBJ2-5; a possible D gene is TRBD2 (6 bases). Germline lookup yields CDR1 MNHEY and CDR2 SVGAGI. Trimming shortened V by 4 bases and J by 5 bases, and 20 bases separated the two germline ends. This CDR3 is built from 16 residues. The CDR3 DNA is TGTGCCAGCAGTTTATTTAATGTGGGGGGAAGGGAGACCCAGTACTTC. It translates to CASSLFNVGGRETQYF.

CDR3 in amino acids: CASSSHPDDPYEQYF. DNA of the CDR3: TGTGCCAGCAGTTCTCATCCGGACGACCCCTACGAGCAGTACTTC. This chain links TRBV27 with TRBJ2-7; D ambiguous. Trimming removed 4 bases at V and 2 bases at J, with 15 bases between. This CDR3 contains 15 residues. Germline V gives CDR1 MNHEY, CDR2 SMNVEV (reference sequence).

V is TRBV6-2 or TRBV6-3 and J is TRBJ2-3, with unresolved D. This CDR3 has 13 amino acids. V shed 4 bases and J shed 3 bases, with 8 bases lying between them. Germline V gives CDR1 MNHEY, CDR2 SVGEGT. The CDR3 is CASSWAPTDTQYF. As DNA, the CDR3 is TGTGCCAGCAGTTGGGCACCTACAGATACGCAGTATTTT.

The chain carries TRBV4-3 and TRBJ1-4; 12 bases line up with TRBD1. The J segment lost 3 bases and the V segment lost 5 bases, leaving 16 bases of the junction unmatched. CDR1 and CDR2 from the germline V gene are LGHNA and YSLEER. This CDR3 is built from 20 residues. Here the CDR3 DNA reads TGCGCCAGCAGCACAACCTCGGGACAGGGGGCCGATGCCCCTAATGAAAAACTGTTTTTT. This encodes CASSTTSGQGADAPNEKLFF.

This sequence joins TRBV3-1 (or the pseudogene TRBV3-2) and TRBJ1-4; the match to TRBD1 covers 8 bases. Germline CDR1 is LGHDT and CDR2 is YNNKEL (reference sequence). The CDR3 sequence is 17 residues long. V was pared by 4 bases and J by 0 bases, with 7 bases of the junction left unmatched. This chain's CDR3 is CASSLGQEPATNEKLFF. CDR3 coding DNA: TGTGCCAGCAGCCTGGGACAGGAACCCGCAACTAATGAAAAACTGTTTTTT.

V is TRBV5-4 and J is TRBJ2-5; 7 bases fit TRBD2. The length of the CDR3 is 15 residues. Germline-derived CDR1 and CDR2 are SGHNT and YYREEE (reference sequence). Losses at the gene ends were 0 bases for V and 6 bases for J; bases not matched to a gene: 8. The DNA for the CDR3 is TGTGCCAGCAGCTTGGCTGGGGGGGGGAGGAAGACCCAGTACTTC. It translates to CASSLAGGGRKTQYF.

The CDR3 sequence is CSVEDTSPYGYTF. The CDR3 DNA is TGCAGCGTTGAAGATACCAGCCCCTATGGCTACACCTTC. The V and J genes are TRBV29-1 and TRBJ1-2; D unclear. CDR1 is SQVTM and CDR2 is ANQGSEA in the germline V gene. This CDR3 contains 13 residues. The V end was cut by 0 bases, the J end by 4 bases, with 9 bases between.

V gene TRBV5-1 combines with J gene TRBJ1-2; TRBD1 agrees at 7 bases. J lost 0 bases, V lost 2 bases, and 4 bases had no gene match. Per germline, CDR1 SGHRS and CDR2 YFSETQ. This CDR3 is built from 15 residues. CDR3 in amino acids: CASSLSGGTNYGYTF. CDR3 bases: TGCGCCAGCAGCTTATCAGGGGGGACTAACTATGGCTACACCTTC.

This chain joins TRBV11-3 and TRBJ1-4; D not certain. The CDR3 loop spans 13 amino acids. V lost 4 bases, J lost 8 bases, and 11 bases lay in between. Germline loops: CDR1 SGHNT, CDR2 YENEEA. DNA of the CDR3: TGTGCCAGCAGCTCCCACCGGAGCGAAAAACTGTTTTTT. Protein product: CASSSHRSEKLFF. Combining the CDR3 with reference TRBV11-3 and TRBJ1-4 gives the whole variable domain EAGVVQSPRYKIIEKKQPVAFWCNPISGHNTLYWYLQNLGQGPELLIRYENEEAVDDSQLPKDRFSAERLKGVDSTLKIQPAELGDSAVYLCASSSHRSEKLFFGSGTQLSVL.

V is TRBV28 and J is TRBJ1-1, with TRBD1 as a possible D gene (6 bases). This CDR3 spans 16 amino acids. Germline V lookup: CDR1 MDHEN, CDR2 SYDVKM. The V gene lost 2 bases and the J gene lost 7 bases, with 20 bases spanning the gap. CDR3 nucleotide sequence: TGTGCCAGCAGTTTAATTTCGCAGGGGCGTTCAGATGAAGCTTTCTTT. This sequence encodes CASSLISQGRSDEAFF.